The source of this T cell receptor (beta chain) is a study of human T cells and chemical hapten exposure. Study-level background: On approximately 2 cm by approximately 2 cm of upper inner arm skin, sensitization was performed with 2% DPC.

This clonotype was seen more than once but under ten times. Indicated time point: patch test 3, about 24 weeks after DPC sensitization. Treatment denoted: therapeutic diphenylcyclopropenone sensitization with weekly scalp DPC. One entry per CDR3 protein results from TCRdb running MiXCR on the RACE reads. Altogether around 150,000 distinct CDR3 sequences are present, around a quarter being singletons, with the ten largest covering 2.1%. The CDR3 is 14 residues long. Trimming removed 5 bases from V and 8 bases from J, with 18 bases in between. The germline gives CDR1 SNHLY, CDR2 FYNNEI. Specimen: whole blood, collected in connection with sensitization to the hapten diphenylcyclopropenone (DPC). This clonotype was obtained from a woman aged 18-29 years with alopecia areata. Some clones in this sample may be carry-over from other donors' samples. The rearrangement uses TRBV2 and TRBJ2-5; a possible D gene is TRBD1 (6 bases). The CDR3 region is CASSKGQGKPTQYF. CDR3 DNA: TGTGCCAGCAGTAAGGGACAAGGAAAGCCTACCCAGTACTTC.